This is a list of T cell receptor beta chains from one sample in a study of graft-versus-host responses after intestinal transplantation. Measured with immunoSEQ multiplex PCR; TCRdb has only the in-frame clones, and not every one. The table includes 85,000 to 100,000 clones, around 92% detected once. Antigen specificity for these receptors is unknown. Sequencing used unstimulated CD8+ T cells sorted from spleen or lymph node cells, obtained before transplant. These receptor sequences come from a human donor who was the organ donor for an intestinal transplant. CDR3s leave out the opening cysteine and the closing phenylalanine or tryptophan. D genes are given only for firm matches. A row's size may be missing; if present it is once, few, many or a size class.

TRBJ1-2 TRBD1 TRBV5-4 . ASSVTGSVT
TRBJ2-5 TRBD1 TRBV5-1 . ASSSPGTGKGTQY
TRBJ1-5 . TRBV25-1 . ASSTGSNQPQH
TRBJ2-7 . TRBV11-2 . ASSQGVEQY
TRBJ2-1 . TRBV9 once ASSVELGSTQNEQF
TRBJ2-1 TRBD2 TRBV4-2 . ASRTAGEYNEQF
TRBJ2-1 TRBD2 TRBV7-3 . ASSLFGTRTSVNEQF
TRBJ2-1 . TRBV2 . AGWGVGQF
TRBJ1-2 . TRBV15 . ATSRLRQESLPYGYT
TRBJ2-1 TRBD2 TRBV28 . AATLPGLAGSGEQF